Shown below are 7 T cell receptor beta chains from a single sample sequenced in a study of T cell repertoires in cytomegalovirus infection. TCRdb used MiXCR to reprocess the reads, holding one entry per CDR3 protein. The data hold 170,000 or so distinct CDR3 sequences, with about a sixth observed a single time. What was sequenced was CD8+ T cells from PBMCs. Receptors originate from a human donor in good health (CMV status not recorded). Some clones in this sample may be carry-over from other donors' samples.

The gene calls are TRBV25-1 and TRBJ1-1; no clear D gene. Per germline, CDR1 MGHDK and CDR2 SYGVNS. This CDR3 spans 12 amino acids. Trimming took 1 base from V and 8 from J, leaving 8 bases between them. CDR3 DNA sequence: TGTGCCAGCAGTGAATTCGCGGAGGAAGCTTTCTTT. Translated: CASSEFAEEAFF.

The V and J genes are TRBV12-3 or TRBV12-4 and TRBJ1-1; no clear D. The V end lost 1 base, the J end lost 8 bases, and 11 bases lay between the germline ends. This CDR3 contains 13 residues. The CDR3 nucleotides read TGTGCCAGCAGTTTAGGCAACCCACTCGAAGCTTTCTTT. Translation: CASSLGNPLEAFF.

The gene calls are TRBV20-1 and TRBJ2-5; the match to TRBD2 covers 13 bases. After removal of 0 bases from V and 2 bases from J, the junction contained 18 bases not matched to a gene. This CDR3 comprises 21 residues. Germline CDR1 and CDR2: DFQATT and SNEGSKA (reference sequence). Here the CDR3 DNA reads TGCAGTGCTAGAGAACCTCTAGGACAGGGACTAGCGGGGATTTTACAAGAGACCCAGTACTTC. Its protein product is CSAREPLGQGLAGILQETQYF.

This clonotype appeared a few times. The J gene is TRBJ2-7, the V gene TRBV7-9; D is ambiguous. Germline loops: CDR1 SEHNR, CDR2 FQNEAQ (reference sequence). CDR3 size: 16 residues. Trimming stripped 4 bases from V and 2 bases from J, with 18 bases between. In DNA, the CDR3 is TGTGCCAGCAGCTCCCACGACCGAGACCGTCCCTACGAGCAGTACTTC. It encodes CASSSHDRDRPYEQYF.

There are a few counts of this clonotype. This CDR3 reads CASSFRDRRTDTQYF. The CDR3 nucleotides are TGTGCCAGCAGCTTCCGGGACAGACGCACAGATACGCAGTATTTT. The chain has TRBV11-2 and TRBJ2-3, with 7 bases identical to TRBD1. With V trimmed by 3 bases and J by 1 base, 4 bases remained unmatched. The CDR3 extends over 15 amino acids. In germline, CDR1 is SGHAT, CDR2 FQNNGV. Full variable domain (rest looked up from reference TRBV11-2 and TRBJ2-3): EAGVAQSPRYKIIEKRQSVAFWCNPISGHATLYWYQQILGQGPKLLIQFQNNGVVDDSQLPKDRFSAERLKGVDSTLKIQPAKLEDSAVYLCASSFRDRRTDTQYFGPGTRLTVL.

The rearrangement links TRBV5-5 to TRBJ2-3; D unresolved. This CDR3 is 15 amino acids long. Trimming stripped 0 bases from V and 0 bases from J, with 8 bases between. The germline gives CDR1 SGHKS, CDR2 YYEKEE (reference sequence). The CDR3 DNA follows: TGTGCCAGCAGCTTGGCCAGAAAGAGCACAGATACGCAGTATTTT. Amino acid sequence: CASSLARKSTDTQYF.

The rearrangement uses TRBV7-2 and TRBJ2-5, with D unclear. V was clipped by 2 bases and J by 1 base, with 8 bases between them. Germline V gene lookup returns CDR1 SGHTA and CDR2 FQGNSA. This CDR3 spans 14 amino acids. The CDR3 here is CASSLSSGQETQYF. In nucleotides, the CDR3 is TGTGCCAGCAGCTTATCTTCAGGCCAAGAGACCCAGTACTTC.